The 20 T cell receptor beta chains reported below all come from one sample, sequenced in a study of blood T cell repertoires in COVID-19. The assay was immunoSEQ multiplex PCR, and TCRdb's table has in-frame clones only and misses some. The data hold about 260,000 clones, with under 90% observed a single time. Sample: peripheral blood. All receptors derive from a human donor in a cohort sampled during active COVID-19.

The rearrangement uses TRBV6-1 and TRBJ2-1; 7 bases are shared with TRBD2. V gave up 0 bases and J gave up 4 bases; unmatched junction bases: 3. CDR1 is MNHNS, CDR2 SASEGT, per germline. CDR3 length: 15 amino acids. The CDR3 DNA reads TGTGCCAGCAGTGAAGCCAGCGGGGCGTACAATGAGCAGTTCTTC. Protein product: CASSEASGAYNEQFF.

J is TRBJ2-3 and V is TRBV5-1, with 14 positions matching TRBD2. With 2 bases clipped from V and 9 bases from J, the junction kept 14 bases outside the gene matches. There are 18 residues in the CDR3. CDR1 and CDR2 from the germline V gene are SGHRS and YFSETQ. The CDR3 bases are TGCGCCAGCAGCTTTCCCCGGACTAGCGGGAGGATTTATAGGACGCAGTATTTT. Protein product: CASSFPRTSGRIYRTQYF.

The chain carries TRBV14 and TRBJ2-2; D perhaps matches TRBD1 (6 bases). The CDR3 extends over 15 amino acids. Trimming shortened V by 5 bases and J by 7 bases, and 17 bases separated the two germline ends. Germline assignment: CDR1 SGHDN and CDR2 FVKESK. CDR3 in DNA: TGTGCCAGCAGCAAAAGTACAGGGAGCATCGGGGAGCTGTTTTTT. This translates into CASSKSTGSIGELFF.

J is TRBJ2-5 and V is TRBV27, with 8 bases that match TRBD1. The CDR3 sequence is 14 residues long. The V gene's germline CDR1 is MNHEY and CDR2 SMNVEV (reference sequence). The trim removed 6 bases at V and 1 base at J, leaving 4 bases unmatched. CDR3 amino acids: CASSRGQVQETQYF. The CDR3 DNA reads as TGTGCCAGCAGCCGGGGACAGGTCCAAGAGACCCAGTACTTC.

CDR3 sequence reads: CASSLTGAAKTQYF. DNA for the CDR3: TGTGCCAGCAGTCTCACAGGGGCGGCAAAGACCCAGTACTTC. The V and J genes are TRBV6-5 and TRBJ2-5; 7 bases are a match to TRBD1. CDR1 is MNHEY, CDR2 SVGAGI, per germline. Germline trimming cut 5 bases from V and 6 bases from J; bases unmatched to any gene: 9. The CDR3 loop spans 14 amino acids.

The V gene is TRBV15, the J gene TRBJ2-2; 8 bases are shared with TRBD2. This CDR3 has 16 amino acids. CDR1 is LNHNV and CDR2 is YYDKDF in the germline V gene (reference sequence). V shed 1 base and J 7 bases; nucleotides not matched to a gene: 8. The CDR3 spells CATSRAIGTSGGELFF. Written as DNA, the CDR3 is TGTGCCACCAGCAGAGCAATAGGGACTAGTGGCGGGGAGCTGTTTTTT.

The gene calls are TRBV6-6 and TRBJ1-2; D is unresolved. Trimming took off 4 bases at V and 4 bases at J, with 10 bases between the two ends. The germline V gene has CDR1 MNHNY and CDR2 SVGAGI (reference sequence). The CDR3 has 13 amino acids. The chain's CDR3 is CASSSLRGYGYTF. For the CDR3, the DNA is TGTGCCAGCAGTTCCCTTCGGGGCTATGGCTACACCTTC.

The rearrangement links TRBV2 to TRBJ2-1; TRBD2 matches 7 bases. Trimming cost V 4 bases and J 10 bases; bases outside gene matches: 1. The CDR3 spans 11 residues. Germline loops: CDR1 SNHLY, CDR2 FYNNEI. CDR3 sequence (DNA): TGTGCCAGCAGTGTACTAGCGGAGCAGTTCTTC. It yields the protein CASSVLAEQFF.

This clone has more than one count but fewer than ten. The chain recombines TRBV7-3 with TRBJ1-1, with TRBD1 as a possible D gene (5 bases). Germline CDR1 reads SGHTA; CDR2 reads FQGTGA. The CDR3 contains 15 residues. The ends were cut back, 0 bases at V and 5 bases at J, with 13 bases in the middle. CDR3 nucleotides: TGTGCCAGCAGCTTAACGGCAGAAAGGGGTACTGAAGCTTTCTTT. This sequence encodes CASSLTAERGTEAFF.

The chain couples TRBV28 to TRBJ2-6; 7 bases line up with TRBD1. This CDR3 is 17 amino acids long. Germline CDR1 and CDR2: MDHEN and SYDVKM. The junction had 11 bases not matched to a gene; V was cut back by 6 bases and J by 3 bases. The CDR3 coding sequence is TGTGCCAGCAGCCCCTCTACAGGGGCTTTTGGGGCCAACGTCCTGACTTTC. Translated, it gives CASSPSTGAFGANVLTF. The variable domain in full, with the rest retrieved from reference TRBV28 and TRBJ2-6, is DVKVTQSSRYLVKRTGEKVFLECVQDMDHENMFWYRQDPGLGLRLIYFSYDVKMKEKGDIPEGYSVSREKKERFSLILESASTNQTSMYLCASSPSTGAFGANVLTFGAGSRLTVL.

This clone has only a few counts. The rearrangement joins TRBV19 to TRBJ2-7, with 8 bases identical to TRBD1. After removal of 6 bases from V and 3 bases from J, the junction contained 7 bases not matched to a gene. The CDR3 totals 14 residues. Germline assignment: CDR1 LNHDA and CDR2 SQIVND (reference sequence). In nucleotides, the CDR3 is TGTGCCAGTAGATCCCCCGGGACAGGCTACGAGCAGTACTTC. Amino acid sequence: CASRSPGTGYEQYF.

This chain uses TRBV18 with TRBJ1-1, with D perhaps matching TRBD1 (6 bases). CDR3 length: 14 amino acids. The germline V and J ends were trimmed by 3 bases and 4 bases, with 12 bases remaining between them. The V gene's germline CDR1 is KGHSH and CDR2 LQKENI. The CDR3 sequence is CASSPMGASTEAFF. CDR3 nucleotides: TGTGCCAGCTCACCTATGGGGGCGTCCACTGAAGCTTTCTTT.

J is TRBJ1-2 and V is TRBV19; 9 nucleotides match TRBD1. Germline-derived CDR1 and CDR2 are LNHDA and SQIVND (reference sequence). The CDR3 length is 16 residues. The trim removed 6 bases at V and 2 bases at J, leaving 10 bases unmatched. DNA of the CDR3: TGTGCCAGTAGAAGACAGGGGGAAAGGGGAAACTATGGCTACACCTTC. Its protein is CASRRQGERGNYGYTF. The variable domain in full, with the rest retrieved from reference TRBV19 and TRBJ1-2, is DGGITQSPKYLFRKEGQNVTLSCEQNLNHDAMYWYRQDPGQGLRLIYYSQIVNDFQKGDIAEGYSVSREKKESFPLTVTSAQKNPTAFYLCASRRQGERGNYGYTFGSGTRLTVV.

V usage is TRBV28 and J usage is TRBJ2-1, with D hard to call. V dropped 5 bases and J dropped 6 bases, with 5 bases sitting between them. Germline V gene data show CDR1 as MDHEN and CDR2 as SYDVKM. This CDR3 has 11 amino acids. CDR3 protein: CASSPSNEQFF. CDR3 coding DNA: TGTGCCAGCAGTCCTTCCAATGAGCAGTTCTTC.

The chain employs TRBV2 and TRBJ1-4, with a weak D call TRBD1 (6 bases). Looked up from germline, CDR1 is SNHLY and CDR2 is FYNNEI. There are 20 residues in the CDR3. The germline V and J ends were trimmed by 3 bases and 0 bases, with 23 bases remaining between them. CDR3 region: CASSDPTKQGYKTTNEKLFF. CDR3 sequence (DNA): TGTGCCAGCAGTGATCCAACAAAACAGGGTTACAAAACAACTAATGAAAAACTGTTTTTT. The full variable domain, completed using reference TRBV2 and TRBJ1-4, is EPEVTQTPSHQVTQMGQEVILRCVPISNHLYFYWYRQILGQKVEFLVSFYNNEISEKSEIFDDQFSVERPDGSNFTLKIRSTKLEDSAMYFCASSDPTKQGYKTTNEKLFFGSGTQLSVL.

The chain links TRBV5-1 to TRBJ2-7, with 10 bases identical to TRBD2. The CDR3 covers 15 residues. CDR1 SGHRS and CDR2 YFSETQ come from the germline V gene. Trimming removed 3 bases from V and 3 bases from J; junction bases left unmatched: 6. CDR3 protein: CASSYGLAENYEQYF. The CDR3 nucleotides are TGCGCCAGCAGCTACGGACTAGCGGAAAACTACGAGCAGTACTTC.

The chain has TRBV9 and TRBJ1-1; 7 bases are a match to TRBD1. This CDR3 contains 13 residues. V lost 2 bases and J lost 3; bases outside the gene matches: 1. The germline V gene encodes CDR1 SGDLS and CDR2 YYNGEE. The CDR3 reads CASSVRGDTEAFF. For the CDR3, the DNA is TGTGCCAGCAGCGTCAGGGGGGACACTGAAGCTTTCTTT.

This clone occurred once. This specimen includes other DNA sequences encoding the same CDR3. This chain joins TRBV4-1 and TRBJ2-7; 7 bases agree with TRBD2. After removal of 4 bases from V and 6 bases from J, the junction contained 9 bases not matched to a gene. The CDR3 has 14 amino acids. From germline, CDR1 is MGHRA and CDR2 YSYEKL. The chain's CDR3 is CASSPAGAGSEQYF. The CDR3, as DNA: TGCGCCAGCAGCCCTGCAGGAGCGGGAAGCGAGCAGTACTTC.

The chain carries TRBV25-1 and TRBJ1-5; the match to TRBD1 covers 7 bases. The CDR3 covers 15 residues. Germline V gene sequence: CDR1 MGHDK, CDR2 SYGVNS. V lost 5 bases and J lost 0; bases outside the gene matches: 4. The CDR3 protein is CASSRQGDSNQPQHF. The CDR3 DNA reads TGTGCCAGCAGTAGGCAGGGGGATAGCAATCAGCCCCAGCATTTT.

J is TRBJ2-5 and V is TRBV6-5; D perhaps matches TRBD2 (5 bases). Deletions cut 2 bases from V and 2 bases from J, with 9 bases between. Germline lookup yields CDR1 MNHEY and CDR2 SVGAGI. The CDR3 contains 14 residues. The chain's CDR3 is CASSYGSGQETQYF. CDR3 nucleotides: TGTGCCAGCAGTTACGGGAGCGGTCAAGAGACCCAGTACTTC.